This T cell receptor (beta chain) was profiled in a study of shared clonotypes between healthy human individuals. At the level of the study: Each donor's CD4 naive and CD4 memory cells filled three plates apiece, CD8 naive two, and CD8 memory one. Study-wide results and caveats: A reduction in generation probabilities was seen for non-shared clonotypes relative to those shared by all four donors. Inspection by rarefaction showed sorted-subset sequencing to be incomplete despite large depth.

V shed 4 bases and J 5 bases; nucleotides not matched to a gene: 12. This CDR3 has 16 residues. The V gene's germline CDR1 is SGHNT and CDR2 YYREEE (reference sequence). As to this clone: The antigen remains unidentified.

Every immunoSEQ plate was one replicate of a subset's evenly spread DNA. The protocol was immunoSEQ multiplex PCR, while the TCRdb copy is restricted to in-frame clones and leaves out a portion. This table holds about 2.4 million clones, roughly 93% found once. The V and J genes are TRBV5-4 and TRBJ2-5, with 9 nucleotides matching TRBD2. This receptor was taken from a young man in good health. Some clones in this sample may be carry-over from other donors' samples. The sequencing sample was made of naive CD4+ T cells from PBMCs. Subset meaning: CD45RA+ positively selected. The CDR3 spells CASSKGVAGVQETQYF. The CDR3 region has the DNA TGTGCCAGCAGCAAAGGGGTAGCGGGAGTTCAGGAGACCCAGTACTTC.